This entry features one T cell receptor (beta chain) sequence. These data come from a study of blood T cell repertoires in COVID-19. Study context: Samples came from the United States, Italy and Spain, spanning acute and convalescent COVID-19.

Some clones are missing from TCRdb's copy, which holds only in-frame ones; the method was immunoSEQ multiplex PCR. The sample includes a few hundred thousand clones, roughly four fifths seen only once; the top ten take 8.2%. The receptor's source is a woman at least 80 years old with COVID-19, enrolled during active disease. The sequencing sample was made of peripheral blood.

The CDR3: CASSRTGTGSYEQYF. DNA of the CDR3: TGTGCCAGCAGCCGGACCGGGACAGGATCCTACGAGCAGTACTTC. The chain has TRBV3-1 (or the pseudogene TRBV3-2) and TRBJ2-7, with 8 bases that match TRBD1. After removal of 4 bases from V and 1 base from J, the junction contained 6 bases not matched to a gene. Germline CDR1 is LGHDT and CDR2 is YNNKEL (reference sequence). The CDR3 has 15 amino acids.